The present T cell receptor (beta chain) was sequenced within a study of beta chain features in type 1 diabetes. Study-wide findings and caveats: For Type 1 diabetes patients, all four CD4+ subsets carried TCRB CDR3s that were moderately but significantly shorter.

All of the isolated RNA was reverse transcribed, so expressed TCRB transcripts were sequenced. The average output of naive, central memory and regulatory T cell samples was roughly 3.6 million reads. Data came from immunoSEQ multiplex PCR; TCRdb stores just in-frame clones and leaves some out. The table shows about 140,000 clones, with 9% to 10% occurring only once. This clone was picked up many times. Its target is unknown. CDR1 and CDR2 from the germline V gene are SNHLY and FYNNEI. Trimming removed 5 bases from V and 1 base from J, with 16 bases in between. The length of the CDR3 is 16 residues. The sequence came from a woman in her 40s in good health. Sequencing was done on a sample of central memory CD4+ T cells from blood. The gene calls are TRBV2 and TRBJ2-3, with a possible D match to TRBD1 (5 bases). Here the CDR3 reads CASSPQIGARTDTQYF. The CDR3 DNA sequence: TGTGCCAGCAGTCCTCAGATTGGGGCTCGCACAGATACGCAGTATTTT.